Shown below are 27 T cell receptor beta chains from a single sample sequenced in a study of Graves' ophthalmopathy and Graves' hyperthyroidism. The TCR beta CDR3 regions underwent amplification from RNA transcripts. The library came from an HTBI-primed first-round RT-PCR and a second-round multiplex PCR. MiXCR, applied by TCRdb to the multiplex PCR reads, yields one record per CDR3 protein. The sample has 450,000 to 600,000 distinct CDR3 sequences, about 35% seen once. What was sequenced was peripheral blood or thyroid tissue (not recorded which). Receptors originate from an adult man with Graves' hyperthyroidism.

The CDR3 spells CASSLEGGAYSTEAFF. The CDR3 nucleotides are TGTGCCAGCAGCTTGGAGGGGGGCGCTTACAGCACTGAAGCTTTCTTT. This chain connects TRBV7-9 to TRBJ1-1, with a possible D match to TRBD1 (6 bases). Per germline, CDR1 SEHNR and CDR2 FQNEAQ (reference sequence). The CDR3 contains 16 residues. V lost 3 bases to trimming and J lost 4 bases, with 18 bases between them.

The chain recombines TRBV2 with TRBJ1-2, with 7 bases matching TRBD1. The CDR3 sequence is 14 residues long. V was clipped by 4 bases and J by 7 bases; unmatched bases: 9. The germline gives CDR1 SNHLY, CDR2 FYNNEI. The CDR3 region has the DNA TGTGCCAGCAGTGTAGACAGGGTCCGTTTTGGCTACACCTTC. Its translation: CASSVDRVRFGYTF.

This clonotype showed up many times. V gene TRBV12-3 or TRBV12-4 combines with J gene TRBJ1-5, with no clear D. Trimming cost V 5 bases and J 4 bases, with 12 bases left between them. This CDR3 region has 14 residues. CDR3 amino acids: CASSRGSVNQPQHF. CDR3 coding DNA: TGTGCCAGCAGTCGCGGAAGTGTTAATCAGCCCCAGCATTTT.

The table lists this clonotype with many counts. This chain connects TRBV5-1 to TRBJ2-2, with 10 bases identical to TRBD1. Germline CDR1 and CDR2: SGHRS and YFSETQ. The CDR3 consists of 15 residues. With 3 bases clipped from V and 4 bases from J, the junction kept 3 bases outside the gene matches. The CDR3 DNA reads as TGCGCCAGCAGCTCGGACAGGGGGGTCACCGGGGAGCTGTTTTTT. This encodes CASSSDRGVTGELFF.

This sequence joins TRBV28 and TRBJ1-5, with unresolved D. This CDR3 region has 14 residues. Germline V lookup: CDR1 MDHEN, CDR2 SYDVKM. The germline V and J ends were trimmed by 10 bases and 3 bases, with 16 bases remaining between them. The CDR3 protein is CAIRFTDDNQPQHF. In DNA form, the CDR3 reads TGTGCCATCAGATTTACGGACGACAATCAGCCCCAGCATTTT.

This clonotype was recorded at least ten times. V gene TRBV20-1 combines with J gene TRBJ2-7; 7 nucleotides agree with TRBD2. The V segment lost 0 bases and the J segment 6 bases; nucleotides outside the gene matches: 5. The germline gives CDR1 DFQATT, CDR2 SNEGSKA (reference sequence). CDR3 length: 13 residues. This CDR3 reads CSARDHPGGEQYF. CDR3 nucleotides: TGCAGTGCTAGAGATCACCCGGGAGGCGAGCAGTACTTC.

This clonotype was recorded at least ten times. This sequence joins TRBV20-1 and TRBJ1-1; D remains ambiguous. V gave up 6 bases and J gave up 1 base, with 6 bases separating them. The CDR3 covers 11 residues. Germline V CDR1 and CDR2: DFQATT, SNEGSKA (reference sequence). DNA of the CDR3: TGCAGTGCCCAGGAGAACACTGAAGCTTTCTTT. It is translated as CSAQENTEAFF.

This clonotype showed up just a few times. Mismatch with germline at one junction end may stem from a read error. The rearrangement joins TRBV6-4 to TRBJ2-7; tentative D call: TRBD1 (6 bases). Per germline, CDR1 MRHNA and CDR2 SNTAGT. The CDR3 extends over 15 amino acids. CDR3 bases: TGTGCCAGCAGTTACTCGGCCAGGGGCGCCTACGAGCAGTACTTC. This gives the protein CASSYSARGAYEQYF.

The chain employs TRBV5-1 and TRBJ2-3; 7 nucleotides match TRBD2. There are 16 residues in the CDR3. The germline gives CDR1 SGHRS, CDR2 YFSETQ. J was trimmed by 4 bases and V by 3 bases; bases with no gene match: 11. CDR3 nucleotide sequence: TGCGCCAGCAGCTACCGGGACGCGGGGGAATCAGATACGCAGTATTTT. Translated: CASSYRDAGESDTQYF.

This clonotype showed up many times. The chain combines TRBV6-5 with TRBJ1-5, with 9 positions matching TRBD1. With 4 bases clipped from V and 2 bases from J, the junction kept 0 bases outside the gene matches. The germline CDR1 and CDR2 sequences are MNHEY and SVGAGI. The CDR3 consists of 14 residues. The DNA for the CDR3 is TGTGCCAGCAGTTGGACAGGGGGCAATCAGCCCCAGCATTTT. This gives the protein CASSWTGGNQPQHF.

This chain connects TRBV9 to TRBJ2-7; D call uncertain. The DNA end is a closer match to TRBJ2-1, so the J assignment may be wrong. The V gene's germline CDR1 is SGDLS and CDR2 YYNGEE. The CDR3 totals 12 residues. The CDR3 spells CASSVVNNEQFF. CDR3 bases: TGTGCCAGCAGCGTAGTGAACAATGAGCAGTTCTTC.

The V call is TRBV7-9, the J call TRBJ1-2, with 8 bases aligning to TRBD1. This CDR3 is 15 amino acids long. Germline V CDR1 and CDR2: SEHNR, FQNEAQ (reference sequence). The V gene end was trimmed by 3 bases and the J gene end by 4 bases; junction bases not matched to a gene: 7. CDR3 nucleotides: TGTGCCAGCAGCTTTCGGGACAGGAGCTCCTATGGCTACACCTTC. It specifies CASSFRDRSSYGYTF.

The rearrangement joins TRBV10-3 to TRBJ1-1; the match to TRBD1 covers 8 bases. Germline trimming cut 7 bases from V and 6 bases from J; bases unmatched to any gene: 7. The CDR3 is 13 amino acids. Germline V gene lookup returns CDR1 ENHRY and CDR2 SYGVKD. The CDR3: CAITGQGSAEAFF. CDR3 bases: TGTGCCATCACCGGACAGGGAAGCGCTGAAGCTTTCTTT.

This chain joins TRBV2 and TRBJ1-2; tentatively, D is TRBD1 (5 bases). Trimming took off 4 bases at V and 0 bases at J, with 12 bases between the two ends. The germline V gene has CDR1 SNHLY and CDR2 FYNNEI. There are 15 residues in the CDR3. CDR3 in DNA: TGTGCCAGCAGTGGGCAACAGGTTACTAACTATGGCTACACCTTC. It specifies CASSGQQVTNYGYTF.

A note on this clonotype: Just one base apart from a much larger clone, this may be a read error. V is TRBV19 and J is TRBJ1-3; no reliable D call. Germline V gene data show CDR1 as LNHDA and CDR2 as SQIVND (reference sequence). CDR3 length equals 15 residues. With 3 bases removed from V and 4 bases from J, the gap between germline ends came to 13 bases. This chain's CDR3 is CASSIPGSPGNTIYF. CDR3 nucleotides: TGTGCCAGTAGTATTCCCGGGAGCCCAGGAAACACCATATATTTT.

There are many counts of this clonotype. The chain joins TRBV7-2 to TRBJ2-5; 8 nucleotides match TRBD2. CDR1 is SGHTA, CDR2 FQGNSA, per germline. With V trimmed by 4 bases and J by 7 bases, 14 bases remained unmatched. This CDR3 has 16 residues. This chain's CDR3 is CASSSLAGPPEGTQYF. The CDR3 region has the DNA TGTGCCAGCAGCTCCTTAGCGGGGCCCCCTGAGGGGACCCAGTACTTC.

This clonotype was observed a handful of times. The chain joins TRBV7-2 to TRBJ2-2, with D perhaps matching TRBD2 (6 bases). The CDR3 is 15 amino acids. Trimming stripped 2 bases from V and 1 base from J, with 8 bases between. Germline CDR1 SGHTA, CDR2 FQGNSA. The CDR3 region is CASSLRTKNTGELFF. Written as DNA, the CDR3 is TGTGCCAGCAGCTTAAGGACTAAGAACACCGGGGAGCTGTTTTTT.

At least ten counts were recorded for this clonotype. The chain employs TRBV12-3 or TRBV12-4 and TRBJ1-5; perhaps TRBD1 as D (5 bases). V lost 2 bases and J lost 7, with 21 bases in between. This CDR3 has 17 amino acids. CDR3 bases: TGTGCCAGCAGTTTACGAGCCATCGGGGTGAAGGGGCAGCCCCAGCATTTT. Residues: CASSLRAIGVKGQPQHF.

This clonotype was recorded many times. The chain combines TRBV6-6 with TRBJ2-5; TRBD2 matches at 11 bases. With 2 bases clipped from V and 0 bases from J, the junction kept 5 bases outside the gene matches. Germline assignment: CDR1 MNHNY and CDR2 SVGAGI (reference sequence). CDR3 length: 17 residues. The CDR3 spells CASSYPGLAEYQETQYF. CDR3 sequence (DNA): TGTGCCAGCAGTTACCCGGGACTAGCGGAGTACCAAGAGACCCAGTACTTC.

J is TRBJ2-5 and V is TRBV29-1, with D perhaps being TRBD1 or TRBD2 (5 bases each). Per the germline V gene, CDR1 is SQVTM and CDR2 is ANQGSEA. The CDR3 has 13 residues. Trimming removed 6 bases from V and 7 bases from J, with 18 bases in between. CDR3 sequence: CSVEPGTLGTQYF. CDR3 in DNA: TGCAGCGTGGAACCCGGGACCCTAGGGACCCAGTACTTC.

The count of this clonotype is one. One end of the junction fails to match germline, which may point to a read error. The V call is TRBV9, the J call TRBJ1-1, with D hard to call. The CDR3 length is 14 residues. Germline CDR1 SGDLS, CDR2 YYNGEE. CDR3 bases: TGTGCCAGCAGCGGCCAAGGTGGGAACGCTGAAGCTTTCTTT. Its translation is CASSGQGGNAEAFF.

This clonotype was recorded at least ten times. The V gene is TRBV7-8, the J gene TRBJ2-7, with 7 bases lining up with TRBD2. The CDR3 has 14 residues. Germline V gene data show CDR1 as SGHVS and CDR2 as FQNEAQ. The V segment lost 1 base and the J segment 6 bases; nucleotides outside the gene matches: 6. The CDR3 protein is CASSLGLATREQYF. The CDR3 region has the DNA TGTGCCAGCAGCTTAGGACTAGCTACGCGCGAGCAGTACTTC. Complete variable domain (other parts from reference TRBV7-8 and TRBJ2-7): GAGVSQSPRYKVAKRGQDVALRCDPISGHVSLFWYQQALGQGPEFLTYFQNEAQLDKSGLPSDRFFAERPEGSVSTLKIQRTQQEDSAVYLCASSLGLATREQYFGPGTRLTVT.

CDR3 sequence (DNA): TGTGCCAGCAGCGGACAGGGGAAGGGGGTAGAGACCCAGTACTTC. It translates to CASSGQGKGVETQYF. The chain combines TRBV7-9 with TRBJ2-5, with TRBD1 matching over 9 bases. The trim removed 5 bases at V and 4 bases at J, leaving 8 bases unmatched. In germline, CDR1 is SEHNR, CDR2 FQNEAQ (reference sequence). This CDR3 comprises 15 residues.

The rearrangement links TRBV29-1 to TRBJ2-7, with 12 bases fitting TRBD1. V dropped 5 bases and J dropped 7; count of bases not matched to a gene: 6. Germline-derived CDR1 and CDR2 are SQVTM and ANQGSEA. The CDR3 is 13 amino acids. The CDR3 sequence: CSVRDRGRQEQYF. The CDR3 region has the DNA TGCAGCGTTAGGGACAGGGGGCGGCAAGAGCAGTACTTC.

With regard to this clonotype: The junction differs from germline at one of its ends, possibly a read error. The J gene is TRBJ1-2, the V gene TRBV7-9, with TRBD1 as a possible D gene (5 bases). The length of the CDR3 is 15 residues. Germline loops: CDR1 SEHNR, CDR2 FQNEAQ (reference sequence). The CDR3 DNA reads TGTGCCAGCAGCTTGGCAGGGTTCGCTAACAATGGCTACACCTTC. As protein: CASSLAGFANNGYTF.

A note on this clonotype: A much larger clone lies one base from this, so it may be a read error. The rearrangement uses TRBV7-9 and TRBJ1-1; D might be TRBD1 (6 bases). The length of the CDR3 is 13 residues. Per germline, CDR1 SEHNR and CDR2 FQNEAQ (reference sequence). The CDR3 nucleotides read TGCGACAGCAGCCAACAGGGTACGGGTGCAGCTTTCTTT. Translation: CDSSQQGTGAAFF. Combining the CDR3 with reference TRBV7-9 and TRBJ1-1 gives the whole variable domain DTGVSQNPRHKITKRGQNVTFRCDPISEHNRLYWYRQTLGQGPEFLTYFQNEAQLEKSRLLSDRFSAERPKGSFSTLEIQRTEQGDSAMYLCDSSQQGTGAAFFGQGTRLTVV.

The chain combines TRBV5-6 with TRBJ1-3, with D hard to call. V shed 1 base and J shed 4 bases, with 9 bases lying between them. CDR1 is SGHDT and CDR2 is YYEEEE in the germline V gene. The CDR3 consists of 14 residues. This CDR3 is CASSLLVSGNTIYF. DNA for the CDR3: TGTGCCAGCAGCTTGCTGGTGTCGGGAAACACCATATATTTT.